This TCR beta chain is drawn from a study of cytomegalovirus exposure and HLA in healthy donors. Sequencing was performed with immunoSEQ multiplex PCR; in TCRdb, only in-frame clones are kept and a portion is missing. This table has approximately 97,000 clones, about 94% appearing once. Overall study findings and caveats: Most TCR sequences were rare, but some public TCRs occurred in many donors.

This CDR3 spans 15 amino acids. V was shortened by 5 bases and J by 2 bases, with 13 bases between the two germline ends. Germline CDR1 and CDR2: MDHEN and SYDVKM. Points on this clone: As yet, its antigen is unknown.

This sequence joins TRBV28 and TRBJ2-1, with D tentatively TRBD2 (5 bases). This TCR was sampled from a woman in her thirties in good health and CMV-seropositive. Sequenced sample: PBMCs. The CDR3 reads CASSGSRAPYNEQFF. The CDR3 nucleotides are TGTGCCAGCAGTGGCTCGCGGGCACCCTACAATGAGCAGTTCTTC.